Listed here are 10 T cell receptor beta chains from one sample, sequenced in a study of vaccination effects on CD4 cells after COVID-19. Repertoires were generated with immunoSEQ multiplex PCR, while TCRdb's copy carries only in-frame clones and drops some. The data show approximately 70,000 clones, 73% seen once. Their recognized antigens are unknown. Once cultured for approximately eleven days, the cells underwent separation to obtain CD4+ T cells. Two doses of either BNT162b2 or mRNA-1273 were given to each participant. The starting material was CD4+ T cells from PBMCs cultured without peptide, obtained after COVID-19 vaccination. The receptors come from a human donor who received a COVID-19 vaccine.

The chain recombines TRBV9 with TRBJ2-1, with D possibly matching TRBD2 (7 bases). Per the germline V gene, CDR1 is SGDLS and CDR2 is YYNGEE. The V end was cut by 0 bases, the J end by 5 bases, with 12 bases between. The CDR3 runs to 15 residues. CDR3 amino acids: CASSVVAGANNEQFF. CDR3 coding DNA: TGTGCCAGCAGCGTAGTGGCGGGGGCTAACAATGAGCAGTTCTTC.

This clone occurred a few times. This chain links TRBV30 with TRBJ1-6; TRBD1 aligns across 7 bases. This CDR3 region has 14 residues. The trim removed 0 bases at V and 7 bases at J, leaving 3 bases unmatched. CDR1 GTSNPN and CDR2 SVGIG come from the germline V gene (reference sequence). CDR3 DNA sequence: TGTGCCTGGAGTGTTGGGACAGAGAATTCACCCCTCCACTTT. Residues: CAWSVGTENSPLHF.

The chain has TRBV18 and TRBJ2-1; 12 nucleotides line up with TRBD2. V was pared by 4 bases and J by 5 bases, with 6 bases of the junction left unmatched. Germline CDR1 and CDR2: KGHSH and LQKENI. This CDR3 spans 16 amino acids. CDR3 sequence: CASSLGLAGSHNEQFF. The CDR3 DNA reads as TGTGCCAGCTCACTAGGACTAGCGGGGTCGCACAATGAGCAGTTCTTC. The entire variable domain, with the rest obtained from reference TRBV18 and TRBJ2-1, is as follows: NAGVMQNPRHLVRRRGQEARLRCSPMKGHSHVYWYRQLPEEGLKFMVYLQKENIIDESGMPKERFSAEFPKEGPSILRIQQVVRGDSAAYFCASSLGLAGSHNEQFFGPGTRLTVL.

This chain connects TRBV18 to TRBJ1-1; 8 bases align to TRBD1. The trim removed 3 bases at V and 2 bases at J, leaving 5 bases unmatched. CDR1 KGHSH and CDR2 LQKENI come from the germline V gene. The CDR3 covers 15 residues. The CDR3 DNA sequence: TGTGCCAGCTCACCTCAGGGGGCCCACAACACTGAAGCTTTCTTT. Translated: CASSPQGAHNTEAFF. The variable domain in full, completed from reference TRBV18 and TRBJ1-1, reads NAGVMQNPRHLVRRRGQEARLRCSPMKGHSHVYWYRQLPEEGLKFMVYLQKENIIDESGMPKERFSAEFPKEGPSILRIQQVVRGDSAAYFCASSPQGAHNTEAFFGQGTRLTVV.

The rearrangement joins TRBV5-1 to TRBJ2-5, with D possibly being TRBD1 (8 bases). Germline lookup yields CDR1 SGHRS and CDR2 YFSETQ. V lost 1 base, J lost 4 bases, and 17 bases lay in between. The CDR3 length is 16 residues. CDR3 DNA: TGCGCCAGCAGCTTGTCCCCCACAGGGGGGGGAGAGACCCAGTACTTC. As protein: CASSLSPTGGGETQYF.

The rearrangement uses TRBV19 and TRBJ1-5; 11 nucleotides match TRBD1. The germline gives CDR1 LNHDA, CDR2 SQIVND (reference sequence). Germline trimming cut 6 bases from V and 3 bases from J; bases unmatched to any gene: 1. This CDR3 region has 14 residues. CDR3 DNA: TGTGCCAGTAGGGACAGGGGGCTCAATCAGCCCCAGCATTTT. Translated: CASRDRGLNQPQHF.

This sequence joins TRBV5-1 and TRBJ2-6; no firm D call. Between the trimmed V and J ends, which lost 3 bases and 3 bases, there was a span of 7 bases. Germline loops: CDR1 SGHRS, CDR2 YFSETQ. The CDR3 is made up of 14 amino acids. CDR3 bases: TGCGCCAGCAGCTCAGACGGTGGGGCCAACGTCCTGACTTTC. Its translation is CASSSDGGANVLTF.

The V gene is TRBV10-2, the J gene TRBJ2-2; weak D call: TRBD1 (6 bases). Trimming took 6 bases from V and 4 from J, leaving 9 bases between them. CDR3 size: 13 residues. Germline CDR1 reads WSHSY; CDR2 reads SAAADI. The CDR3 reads CASRQTGTGELFF. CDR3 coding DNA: TGCGCCAGCAGGCAGACAGGCACCGGGGAGCTGTTTTTT.

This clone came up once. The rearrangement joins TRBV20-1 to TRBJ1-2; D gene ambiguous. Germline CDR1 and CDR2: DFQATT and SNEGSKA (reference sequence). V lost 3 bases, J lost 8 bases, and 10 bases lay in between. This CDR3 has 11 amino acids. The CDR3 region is CSASNNLGYTF. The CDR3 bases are TGCAGTGCTAGTAACAACTTGGGCTACACCTTC.

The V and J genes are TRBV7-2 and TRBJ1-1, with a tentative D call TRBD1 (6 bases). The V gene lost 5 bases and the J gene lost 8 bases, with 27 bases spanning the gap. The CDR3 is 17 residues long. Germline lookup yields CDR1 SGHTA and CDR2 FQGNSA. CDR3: CASSQRLRGRVEREAFF. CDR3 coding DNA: TGTGCCAGCAGCCAAAGGCTCCGGGGGCGGGTGGAACGGGAAGCTTTCTTT.